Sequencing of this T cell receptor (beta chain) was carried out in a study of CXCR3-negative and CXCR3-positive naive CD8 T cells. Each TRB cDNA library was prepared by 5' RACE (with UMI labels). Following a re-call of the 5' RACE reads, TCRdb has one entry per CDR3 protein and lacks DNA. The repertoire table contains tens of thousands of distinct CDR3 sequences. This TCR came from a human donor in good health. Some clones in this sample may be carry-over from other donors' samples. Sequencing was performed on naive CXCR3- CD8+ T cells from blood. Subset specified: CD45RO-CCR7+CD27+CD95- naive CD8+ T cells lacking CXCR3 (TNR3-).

CDR3 sequence: CASSLGGTGYTF. The chain has TRBV12-3 or TRBV12-4 and TRBJ1-2. CDR3 length equals 12 residues.